The rows below give T cell receptor beta chains drawn from one sample of a study of blood T cell repertoires in COVID-19. Libraries were prepared by immunoSEQ multiplex PCR; TCRdb keeps only in-frame clonotypes and omits some of them. Of about 180,000 clones listed, approximately 83% are singletons. Sequencing was performed on peripheral blood. The receptor source for this set is a man between 45 and 60 years old with active or convalescent COVID-19. The CDR3 runs from the conserved cysteine through the conserved F or W. Each record gives: V gene, clone size, D gene, J gene, CDR3 DNA, CDR3 protein. The D gene is left open where the match is weak. A clone size is listed for some rows: how often the clone was seen (once, few, many), or a class if it is expanded.

v_call: TRBV7-2; clone_size: -; d_call: TRBD1; j_call: TRBJ1-5; cdr3_nt: TGTGCCAGCAGCTCACAGGGGTTCAATCAGCCCCAGCATTTT; cdr3_aa: CASSSQGFNQPQHF
v_call: TRBV7-3; clone_size: -; d_call: TRBD2; j_call: TRBJ2-3; cdr3_nt: TGTGCCAGCAGCTTACTAGCGGGAGAAGATACGCAGTATTTT; cdr3_aa: CASSLLAGEDTQYF
v_call: TRBV3-1/TRBV3-2; clone_size: -; d_call: TRBD2; j_call: TRBJ2-1; cdr3_nt: TGTGCCAGCAGCCAAGGGACTAGCGGGATAGACAATGAGCAGTTCTTC; cdr3_aa: CASSQGTSGIDNEQFF
v_call: TRBV18; clone_size: -; d_call: -; j_call: TRBJ1-4; cdr3_nt: TGTGCCAGCTCACATTCAGAGGGAGTTGCTGAAAAACTGTTTTTT; cdr3_aa: CASSHSEGVAEKLFF
v_call: TRBV29-1; clone_size: -; d_call: -; j_call: TRBJ1-1; cdr3_nt: TGCAGCGTTGATTGGGAGGGGACTGAAGCTTTCTTT; cdr3_aa: CSVDWEGTEAFF
v_call: TRBV29-1; clone_size: -; d_call: -; j_call: TRBJ2-7; cdr3_nt: TGCAGCGTTGGAGAGGGGAGAACCTACGAGCAGTACTTC; cdr3_aa: CSVGEGRTYEQYF
v_call: TRBV7-3; clone_size: -; d_call: -; j_call: TRBJ1-5; cdr3_nt: TGTGCCAGCATTACCGGGTATTTT; cdr3_aa: CASITGYF
v_call: TRBV9; clone_size: -; d_call: -; j_call: TRBJ2-1; cdr3_nt: TGTGCCAGCAGCGTCCTAGGGGATGAGCAGTTCTTC; cdr3_aa: CASSVLGDEQFF
v_call: TRBV9; clone_size: -; d_call: TRBD1; j_call: TRBJ2-5; cdr3_nt: TGTGCCAGCAGCGGCGGACAGGGAGTGCAGACCCAGTACTTC; cdr3_aa: CASSGGQGVQTQYF
v_call: TRBV20-1; clone_size: -; d_call: -; j_call: TRBJ2-7; cdr3_nt: TGCAGTGCTAGTGGGAGAAGCTCCTACGAGCAGTACTTC; cdr3_aa: CSASGRSSYEQYF
v_call: TRBV11-2; clone_size: -; d_call: TRBD1; j_call: TRBJ2-1; cdr3_nt: TGTGCCAGCAGCAACCCGAGCAGGGGGCAGAGCTCCTACAATGAGCAGTTCTTC; cdr3_aa: CASSNPSRGQSSYNEQFF
v_call: TRBV29-1; clone_size: -; d_call: TRBD2; j_call: TRBJ2-1; cdr3_nt: TGCAGCGTTGACCCGGCTAGCGGAAAATCCTACAATGAGCAGTTCTTC; cdr3_aa: CSVDPASGKSYNEQFF
v_call: TRBV3-1/TRBV3-2; clone_size: -; d_call: TRBD1; j_call: TRBJ1-1; cdr3_nt: TGTGCCAGCAGCCAGTGGCGACAGGGGAGGAGCACTGAAGCTTTCTTT; cdr3_aa: CASSQWRQGRSTEAFF
v_call: TRBV18; clone_size: -; d_call: -; j_call: TRBJ1-1; cdr3_nt: TGTGCCAGCTCACCCGAGAAAACGGGAAACACTGAAGCTTTCTTT; cdr3_aa: CASSPEKTGNTEAFF
v_call: TRBV6-5; clone_size: -; d_call: TRBD1; j_call: TRBJ1-4; cdr3_nt: TGTGCCAGCAGCCCAGGACAGGGAGGAGAAAAACTGTTTTTT; cdr3_aa: CASSPGQGGEKLFF
v_call: TRBV4-1; clone_size: few; d_call: -; j_call: TRBJ2-7; cdr3_nt: TGCGCCAGCAGCCAAGATCTCTCCCTCGGGGGTTCCTACGAGCAGTACTTC; cdr3_aa: CASSQDLSLGGSYEQYF
v_call: TRBV30; clone_size: -; d_call: TRBD1; j_call: TRBJ1-5; cdr3_nt: TGTGCCTGGGGCCCAGGGGGCGCAGAGAGCAATCAGCCCCAGCATTTT; cdr3_aa: CAWGPGGAESNQPQHF